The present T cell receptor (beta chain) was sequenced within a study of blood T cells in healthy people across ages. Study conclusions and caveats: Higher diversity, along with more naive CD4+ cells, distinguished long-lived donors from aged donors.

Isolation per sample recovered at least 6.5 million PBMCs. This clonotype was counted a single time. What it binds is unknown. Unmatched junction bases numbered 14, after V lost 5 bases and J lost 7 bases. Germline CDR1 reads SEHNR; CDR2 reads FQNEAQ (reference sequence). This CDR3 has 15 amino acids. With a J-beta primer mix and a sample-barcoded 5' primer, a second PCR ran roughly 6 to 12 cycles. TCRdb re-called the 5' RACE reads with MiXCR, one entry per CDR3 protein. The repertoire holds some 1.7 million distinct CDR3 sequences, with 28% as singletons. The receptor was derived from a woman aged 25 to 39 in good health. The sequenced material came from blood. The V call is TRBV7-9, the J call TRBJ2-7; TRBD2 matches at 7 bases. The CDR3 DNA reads TGTGCCAGCAGCCTTACTAGCGTAGCCTACAATGAGCAGTACTTC. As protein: CASSLTSVAYNEQYF.